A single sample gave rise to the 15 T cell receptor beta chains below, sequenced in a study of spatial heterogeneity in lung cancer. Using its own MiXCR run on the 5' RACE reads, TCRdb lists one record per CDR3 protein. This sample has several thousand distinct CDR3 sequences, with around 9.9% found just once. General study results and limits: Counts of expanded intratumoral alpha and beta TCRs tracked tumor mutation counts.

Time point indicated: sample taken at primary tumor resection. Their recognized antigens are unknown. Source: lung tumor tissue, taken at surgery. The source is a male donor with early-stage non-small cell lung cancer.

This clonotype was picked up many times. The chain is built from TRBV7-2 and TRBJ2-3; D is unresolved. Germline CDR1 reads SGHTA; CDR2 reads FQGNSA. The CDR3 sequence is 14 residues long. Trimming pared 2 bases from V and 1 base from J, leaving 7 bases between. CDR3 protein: CASSLFLGTDTQYF. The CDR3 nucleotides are TGTGCCAGCAGCTTATTTCTGGGCACAGATACGCAGTATTTT.

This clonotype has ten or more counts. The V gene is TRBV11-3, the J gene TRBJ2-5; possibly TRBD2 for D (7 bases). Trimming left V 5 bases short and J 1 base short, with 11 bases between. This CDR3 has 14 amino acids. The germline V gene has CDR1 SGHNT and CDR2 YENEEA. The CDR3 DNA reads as TGTGCCAGCAGCAATGGGGGGGCCCAAGAGACCCAGTACTTC. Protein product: CASSNGGAQETQYF. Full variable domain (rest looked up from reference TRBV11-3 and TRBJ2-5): EAGVVQSPRYKIIEKKQPVAFWCNPISGHNTLYWYLQNLGQGPELLIRYENEEAVDDSQLPKDRFSAERLKGVDSTLKIQPAELGDSAVYLCASSNGGAQETQYFGPGTRLLVL.

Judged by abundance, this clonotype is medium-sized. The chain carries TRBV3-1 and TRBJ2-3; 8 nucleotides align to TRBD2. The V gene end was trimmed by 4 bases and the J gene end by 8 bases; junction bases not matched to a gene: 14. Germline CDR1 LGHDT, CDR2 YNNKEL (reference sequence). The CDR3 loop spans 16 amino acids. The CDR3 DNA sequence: TGTGCCAGCAGCCCAGGAAGAGCGGGGGCTTTCGGTACGCAGTATTTT. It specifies CASSPGRAGAFGTQYF.

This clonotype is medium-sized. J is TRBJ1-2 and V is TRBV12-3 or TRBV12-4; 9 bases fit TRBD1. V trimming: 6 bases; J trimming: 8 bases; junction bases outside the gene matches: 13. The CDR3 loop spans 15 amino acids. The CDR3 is CASSIWDRESEGYTF. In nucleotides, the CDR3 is TGTGCCAGCAGCATCTGGGACAGGGAATCGGAGGGCTACACCTTC.

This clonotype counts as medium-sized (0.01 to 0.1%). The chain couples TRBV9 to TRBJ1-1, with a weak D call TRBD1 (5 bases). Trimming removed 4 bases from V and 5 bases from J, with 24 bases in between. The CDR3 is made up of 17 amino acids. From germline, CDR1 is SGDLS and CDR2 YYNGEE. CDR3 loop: CASSPRGGQVIGTEAFF. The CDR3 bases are TGTGCCAGCAGCCCGAGGGGCGGGCAGGTGATAGGTACTGAAGCTTTCTTT.

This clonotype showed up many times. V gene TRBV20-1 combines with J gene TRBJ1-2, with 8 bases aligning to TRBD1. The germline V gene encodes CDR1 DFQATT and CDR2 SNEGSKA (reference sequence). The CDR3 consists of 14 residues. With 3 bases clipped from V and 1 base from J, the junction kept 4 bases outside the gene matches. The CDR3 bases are TGCAGTGCTAGCGGGGACAGGATTAACTATGGCTACACCTTC. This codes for CSASGDRINYGYTF.

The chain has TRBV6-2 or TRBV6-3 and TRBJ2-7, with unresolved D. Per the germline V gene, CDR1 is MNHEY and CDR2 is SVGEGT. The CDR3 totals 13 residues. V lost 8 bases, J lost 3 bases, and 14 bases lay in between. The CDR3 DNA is TGTGCCAGCTGGTCCTCGAGTTTCTACGAGCAGTACTTC. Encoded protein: CASWSSSFYEQYF.

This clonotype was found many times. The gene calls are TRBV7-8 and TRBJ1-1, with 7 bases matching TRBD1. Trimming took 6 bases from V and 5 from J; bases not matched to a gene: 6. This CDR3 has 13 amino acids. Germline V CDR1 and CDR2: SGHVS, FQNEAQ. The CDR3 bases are TGTGCCAGCAGTCGACAGGGAAGGACTGAAGCTTTCTTT. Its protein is CASSRQGRTEAFF.

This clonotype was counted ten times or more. CDR3: CAWSVRNGETQYF. For the CDR3, the DNA is TGTGCCTGGAGTGTACGTAATGGGGAGACCCAGTACTTC. J is TRBJ2-5 and V is TRBV30, with D uncertain. With 0 bases removed from V and 5 bases from J, the gap between germline ends came to 10 bases. The V gene's germline CDR1 is GTSNPN and CDR2 SVGIG (reference sequence). The CDR3 totals 13 residues. Using reference TRBV30 and TRBJ2-5 for the parts outside the CDR3, the full variable domain is SQTIHQWPATLVQPVGSPLSLECTVEGTSNPNLYWYRQAAGRGLQLLFYSVGIGQISSEVPQNLSASRPQDRQFILSSKKLLLSDSGFYLCAWSVRNGETQYFGPGTRLLVL.

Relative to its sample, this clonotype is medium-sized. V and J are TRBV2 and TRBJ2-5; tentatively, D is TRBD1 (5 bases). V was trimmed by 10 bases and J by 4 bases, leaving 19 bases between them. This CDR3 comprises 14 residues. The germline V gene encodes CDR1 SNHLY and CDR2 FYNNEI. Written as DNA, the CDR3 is TGTGCCATTCGAGCCCAGGACACCCCAGAGACCCAGTACTTC. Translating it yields CAIRAQDTPETQYF.

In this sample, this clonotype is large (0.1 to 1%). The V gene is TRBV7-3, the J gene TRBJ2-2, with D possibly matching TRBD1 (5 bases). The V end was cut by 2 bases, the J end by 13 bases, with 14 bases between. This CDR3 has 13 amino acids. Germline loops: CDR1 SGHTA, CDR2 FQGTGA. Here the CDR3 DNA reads TGTGCCAGCAGCTTAGGTCCCGGGCAGGGGCTGTTTTTT. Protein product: CASSLGPGQGLFF. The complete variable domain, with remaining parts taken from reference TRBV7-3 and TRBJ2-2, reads GAGVSQTPSNKVTEKGKYVELRCDPISGHTALYWYRQSLGQGPEFLIYFQGTGAADDSGLPNDRFFAVRPEGSVSTLKIQRTERGDSAVYLCASSLGPGQGLFFGEGSRLTVL.

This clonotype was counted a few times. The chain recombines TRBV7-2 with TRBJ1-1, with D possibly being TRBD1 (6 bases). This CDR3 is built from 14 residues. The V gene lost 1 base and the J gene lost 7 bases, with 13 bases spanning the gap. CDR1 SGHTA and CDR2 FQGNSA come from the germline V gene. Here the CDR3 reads CASSLGGGWGEAFF. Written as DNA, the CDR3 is TGTGCCAGCAGCTTAGGGGGGGGCTGGGGTGAAGCTTTCTTT.

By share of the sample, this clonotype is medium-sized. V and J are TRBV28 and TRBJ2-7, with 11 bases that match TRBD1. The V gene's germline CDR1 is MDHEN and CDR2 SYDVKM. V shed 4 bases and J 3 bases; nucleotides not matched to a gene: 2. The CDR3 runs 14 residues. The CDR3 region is CASSSGQGVYEQYF. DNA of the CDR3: TGTGCCAGCAGTTCGGGACAGGGGGTCTACGAGCAGTACTTC.

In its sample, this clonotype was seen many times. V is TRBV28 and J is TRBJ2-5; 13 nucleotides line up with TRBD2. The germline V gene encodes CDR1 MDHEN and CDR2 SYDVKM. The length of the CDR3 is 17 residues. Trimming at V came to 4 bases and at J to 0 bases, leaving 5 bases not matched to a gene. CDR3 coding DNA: TGTGCCAGCAGTTCCTTGACTAGCGGGAGGTACCAAGAGACCCAGTACTTC. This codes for CASSSLTSGRYQETQYF.

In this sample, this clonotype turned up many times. CDR3 coding DNA: TGTGCCAGCAGTTTCAGGGGCCCGCATAATTCACCCCTCCACTTT. Translated, it gives CASSFRGPHNSPLHF. The J gene is TRBJ1-6, the V gene TRBV12-3 or TRBV12-4; a possible D gene is TRBD1 (6 bases). The CDR3 loop spans 15 amino acids. Trimming removed 3 bases from V and 5 bases from J, with 11 bases in between.